The clone carrying this TCR beta chain has only a few counts. Its antigen is still unknown. The data originate from a study of T cell repertoires in cytomegalovirus infection. Study-level points and caveats: Frequencies of public TCR beta families were cumulated, and this identified carriers of CMV plus the relevant HLA. Clonotype analysis showed dominance of the ex vivo response by HLA-C-restricted CMV-specific TCR beta clonotypes.

Via MiXCR, TCRdb re-called the reads, giving one row per CDR3 protein. The table has fewer than 150,000 distinct CDR3 sequences, over 30% seen once. The CDR3 length is 17 residues. Deletions cut 2 bases from V and 0 bases from J, with 16 bases between. Germline lookup yields CDR1 SGHTA and CDR2 FQGNSA. The V call is TRBV7-2, the J call TRBJ1-2, with a possible D match to TRBD1 (5 bases). The specimen was CD8+ T cells from cultured PBMCs, collected from culture after CMV antigen stimulation. The origin of this receptor is a human donor in good health (CMV status not recorded). Some clones in this sample may be carry-over from other donors' samples. The CDR3 reads CASSLQGFAGANYGYTF. CDR3 coding DNA: TGTGCCAGCAGCTTACAGGGTTTCGCCGGAGCTAACTATGGCTACACCTTC. Full variable domain (outside the CDR3, taken from reference TRBV7-2 and TRBJ1-2): GAGVSQSPSNKVTEKGKDVELRCDPISGHTALYWYRQSLGQGLEFLIYFQGNSAPDKSGLPSDRFSAERTGGSVSTLTIQRTQQEDSAVYLCASSLQGFAGANYGYTFGSGTRLTVV.